This T cell receptor beta chain derives from a study of cytomegalovirus exposure and HLA in healthy donors. Findings and limits, study-wide: HLA-A and HLA-B allele assignments for most subjects were reportedly predicted accurately using TCR beta sequences. According to an earlier analysis, most TCR beta V segments yielded productive rearrangements about 87% or about 30% of the time. In a later analysis, specific HLA alleles were associated with 15,000 to 20,000 TCR beta sequences at a 0.05 false discovery rate.

It was with 60 Vbeta and 13 Jbeta primers that the PCR ran. Sequenced by immunoSEQ multiplex PCR; TCRdb stores in-frame clones only, minus some. This table holds some 94,000 clones, 69% found once. Regarding this clone: What it recognizes is unknown.

Germline V gene data show CDR1 as LGHNA and CDR2 as YSLEER. This CDR3 comprises 18 residues. V lost 0 bases and J lost 2, with 19 bases in between. This sequence joins TRBV4-3 and TRBJ2-5; possible D gene TRBD2, 6 bases. This TCR came from a man aged 45-65 years in good health and CMV-seronegative. Sequencing was performed on PBMCs. The CDR3 loop is CASSQDLIPVEGQETQYF. CDR3 in DNA: TGCGCCAGCAGCCAAGATCTCATCCCGGTGGAGGGTCAAGAGACCCAGTACTTC.